This paragraph reports one T cell receptor beta chain. No cognate antigen has been identified for it. The record has no base qualities; no much larger clone is one base away. This specimen comes from a study of CD8 T cells in Susac syndrome (dated by TCRdb to between 2018 and 2021). At the level of the whole study: Repertoire sequencing was used to test whether CD8+ T cell activation and differentiation in Susac syndrome was antigen driven.

RNA was extracted using the RNeasy kit, and about 0.5 to 1 microgram was reverse transcribed with random hexamers. The immunoSEQ multiplex PCR assay, which covers 54 Vbeta and 13 Jbeta segments, was used to amplify TCR beta CDR3 regions. Bias from PCR amplification was corrected by using a synthetic template baseline for primer optimization and for computational correction. The study's own analysis went as follows. Reads were annotated to V, D and J genes according to IMGT and were analyzed with immunoSEQ Analyzer, with only productive sequences retained. Clonality was calculated as one minus the Shannon entropy normalized by log2 of the number of productive unique sequences. For each patient and control, public and private clones were evaluated among the 100 most prevalent clones. A clone was defined as Susac-specific if it was absent from the healthy and MS cohorts, from more than 850 published viral clones and from other ImmuneACCESS disease sequences. TCRdb cleaned the public reads at Q25 with fastp, built clones with MiXCR and kept in-frame beta chains. Each CDR3 protein gets just one entry, which takes the most common genes and DNA from the rows behind it. The V and J calls here are based on TCRdb, not the publication. For this sample there are about 250,000 distinct CDR3 sequences; 93% appear just once. The ten largest make up roughly 0.072% of the sample.

Peripheral blood CD8+ and CD4+ T cells from healthy donors, Susac syndrome patients and multiple sclerosis patients were profiled using high-throughput TCR beta sequencing. Multiple sclerosis controls were treatment-naive patients with stable or active relapsing-remitting disease fulfilling revised McDonald criteria. Bulk CD8+ and CD4+ T cells were purified by magnetic negative isolation, while CD8+ TEMRA cells were enriched using FACS. Blood was collected in EDTA tubes and processed within 24 hours, with PBMCs isolated through density gradient centrifugation. PBMCs intended for TCR sequencing were cryopreserved in liquid nitrogen and thawed later in a water bath at 37 degrees C. Purity of sorted or isolated CD4+, CD8+ and CD8+ TEMRA cells was at least 90%. Germline trimming: 4 bases from V, 2 bases from J; junction bases outside gene matches: 20. The germline V gene sets CDR1 to MDHEN and CDR2 to SYDVKM. The CDR3 holds 19 amino acids from the cysteine to the phenylalanine. The CDR3 DNA has 57 bases and is translated from base 1.

Overall study outcomes, separate from this receptor: The number of individuals in the TCR sequencing and HLA analysis was acknowledged as relatively small.

The sequence joins TRBV28 to TRBJ2-7; TRBD1 lines up with 7 middle nucleotides. This TCR derives from a human donor with multiple sclerosis. Source material: CD4+ T cells from PBMCs. The DNA reads as follows: TGTGCCAGCAGTTCCCTTACCTTCCGGGACAGAGGGGACGCCTACGAGCAGTACTTC. This gives the protein CASSSLTFRDRGDAYEQYF.